This T cell receptor (beta chain) was captured by sequencing in a study of T cells in Graves' hyperthyroidism and ophthalmopathy. Exclusion of patients followed from uncontrolled infection, other autoimmune disease, pregnancy or lactation. Diagnosis rested on symptoms, serum thyroxine and TRAb, thyroid ultrasound, and orbital computed tomography. Worth noting for this clonotype: Its antigen is unidentified.

Broader study findings: With a median lead of 6.5 months before onset, the model predicted ophthalmopathy. In simple terms, a model built on 13 V-J features told ophthalmopathy apart from stable hyperthyroidism.

TCR beta CDR3 regions were amplified from RNA. During a first-round RT-PCR of the TCR CDR3, the HTBI primer set was used. From the multiplex PCR reads, TCRdb called clonotypes with MiXCR, one entry per CDR3 protein. The sample consists of 490,000 or so distinct CDR3 sequences, 35% to 50% of them appearing once. This receptor was obtained from an adult woman with Graves' disease, either hyperthyroidism or ophthalmopathy (not recorded which). The source material was peripheral blood or thyroid tissue (not recorded which).

The chain's CDR3 is CSVVWGEWTEAFF. DNA of the CDR3: TGCAGCGTTGTGTGGGGGGAATGGACTGAAGCTTTCTTT. V gene TRBV29-1 combines with J gene TRBJ1-1; D possibly corresponds to TRBD1 (5 bases). The CDR3 loop spans 13 amino acids. V dropped 4 bases and J dropped 5 bases, with 14 bases sitting between them. CDR1 is SQVTM and CDR2 is ANQGSEA in the germline V gene.